The text below deals with one T cell receptor (beta chain). Its antigen remains unidentified. The data were obtained in a study of OX40 agonist ivuxolimab in advanced cancers. Study outcomes and limitations: Both CD4+ and CD8+ T cell populations in blood had undergone clonal expansion by week 6 at 0.1 to 3.0 mg/kg. In a subset of nonresponders, normalized T-cell clonal expansion was also low.

Generated by immunoSEQ multiplex PCR, the TCRdb table keeps only in-frame clones and is missing some. The profile shows over 50,000 clones, 70% to 90% of them singletons. CDR3 length: 18 residues. Germline V gene data show CDR1 as LNHNV and CDR2 as YYDKDF (reference sequence). V was clipped by 7 bases and J by 5 bases; unmatched bases: 19. V is TRBV15 and J is TRBJ2-1, with TRBD2 identical over 8 bases. The receptor was isolated from an adult with an advanced solid tumor such as melanoma, head and neck, liver or kidney cancer. The source material was CD4+ or CD8+ T cells sorted from blood, sampled in a trial of the OX40 agonist ivuxolimab. This CDR3 reads CATTHRGRGAPFHNEQFF. Written as DNA, the CDR3 is TGTGCCACCACGCATCGGGGGCGGGGGGCACCGTTTCACAATGAGCAGTTCTTC.